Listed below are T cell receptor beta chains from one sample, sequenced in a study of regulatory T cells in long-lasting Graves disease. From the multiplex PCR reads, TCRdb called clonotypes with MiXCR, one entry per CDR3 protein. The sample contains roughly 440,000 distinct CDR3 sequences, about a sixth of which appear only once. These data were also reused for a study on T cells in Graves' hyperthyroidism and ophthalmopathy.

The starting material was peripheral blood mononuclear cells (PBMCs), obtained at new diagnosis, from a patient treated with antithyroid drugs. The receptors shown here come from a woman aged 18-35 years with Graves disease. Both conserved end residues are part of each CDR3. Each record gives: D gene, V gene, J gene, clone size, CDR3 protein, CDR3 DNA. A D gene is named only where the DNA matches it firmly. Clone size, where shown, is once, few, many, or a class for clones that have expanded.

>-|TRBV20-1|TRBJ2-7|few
CSAREGGAREQYF
TGCAGTGCTAGAGAGGGGGGGGCGAGGGAGCAGTACTTC
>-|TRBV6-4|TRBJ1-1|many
CASSLSQQTEAFF
TGTGCCAGCTCCTTGTCCCAACAAACGGAAGCTTTCTTT
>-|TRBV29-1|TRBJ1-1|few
CSVEFGMLSAFF
TGCAGCGTTGAGTTTGGAATGCTATCGGCTTTCTTT
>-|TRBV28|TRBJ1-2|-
CASLPGGRGGKNTF
TGTGCCAGCCTACCTGGGGGGAGGGGGGGAAAGAACACCTTC
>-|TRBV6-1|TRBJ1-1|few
CAGPMWSPTEAFF
TGTGCCGGCCCTATGTGGTCGCCCACTGAAGCTTTCTTT
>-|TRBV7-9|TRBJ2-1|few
CAHRTLTYNEQFF
TGTGCCCACCGGACACTAACCTACAATGAGCAGTTCTTC
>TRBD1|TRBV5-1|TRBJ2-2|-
CASSTATGTGELFF
TGCGCCAGCAGCACTGCGACAGGGACCGGGGAGCTGTTTTTT
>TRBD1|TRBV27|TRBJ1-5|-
CASGQGARQPQHF
TGTGCCAGCGGACAGGGGGCACGTCAGCCCCAGCATTTT
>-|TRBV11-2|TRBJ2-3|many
CASSGQLADTQYF
TGTGCCAGCTCCGGACAGCTCGCAGATACGCAGTATTTT
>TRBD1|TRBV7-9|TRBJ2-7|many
CASSRQGTASYEQYF
TGTGCCAGCAGCCGACAGGGGACAGCTTCCTACGAGCAGTACTTC
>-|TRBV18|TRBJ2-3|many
CASSPRETDTQYF
TGTGCCAGCTCACCAAGGGAGACAGATACGCAGTATTTT
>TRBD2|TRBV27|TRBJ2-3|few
CASSPPWTSGRPRLQYF
TGTGCCAGCAGCCCCCCCTGGACTAGCGGGAGGCCCCGTTTGCAGTATTTT
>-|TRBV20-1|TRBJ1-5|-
CSALETGGNQPQHF
TGCAGTGCTCTTGAGACAGGAGGGAATCAGCCCCAGCATTTT
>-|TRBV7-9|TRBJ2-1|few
CASSLESTPFSRNEQFF
TGTGCCAGCAGCTTAGAGAGCACGCCTTTCAGTCGCAATGAGCAGTTCTTC
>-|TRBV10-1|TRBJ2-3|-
CASSEKGDTQYF
TGCGCCAGCAGTGAGAAGGGCGATACGCAGTATTTT
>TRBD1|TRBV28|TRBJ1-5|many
CASRAGTGTVGQPQHF
TGTGCCAGCAGAGCCGGGACAGGGACAGTCGGGCAGCCCCAGCATTTT
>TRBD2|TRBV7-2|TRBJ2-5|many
CASSVTSGSQETQYF
TGTGCCAGCAGCGTGACTAGCGGAAGCCAAGAGACCCAGTACTTC
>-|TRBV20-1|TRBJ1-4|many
CSARTWGRNEKLFF
TGCAGTGCTAGAACCTGGGGACGCAATGAAAAACTGTTTTTT
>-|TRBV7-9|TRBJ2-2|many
CASSFEQDTGELFF
TGTGCCAGCAGCTTCGAGCAGGACACCGGGGAGCTGTTTTTT
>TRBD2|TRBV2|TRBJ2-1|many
CASNPLAGGGNEQFF
TGTGCCAGCAACCCACTAGCGGGAGGAGGGAATGAGCAGTTCTTC
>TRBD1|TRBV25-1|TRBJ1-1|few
CASSVRDSETEAFF
TGTGCCAGCAGTGTCCGGGACAGCGAGACTGAAGCTTTCTTT
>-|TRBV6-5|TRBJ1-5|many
CASSYSKGLPQGPWDQPQHF
TGTGCCAGCAGTTACTCGAAAGGACTCCCACAGGGCCCTTGGGATCAGCCCCAGCATTTT
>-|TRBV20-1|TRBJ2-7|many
CSASGNYEQYF
TGCAGTGCTAGCGGCAACTACGAGCAGTACTTC
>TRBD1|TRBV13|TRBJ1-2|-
CASSLSGTGGEGYTF
TGTGCCAGCAGCTTAAGCGGGACAGGGGGCGAAGGCTACACCTTC